This record looks at one TCR beta chain sequence and its context. V lost 0 bases and J 9 bases, leaving 12 bases between the germline ends. The CDR3 is made up of 14 amino acids. Germline V gene data show CDR1 as LGHNA and CDR2 as YSLEER. PCR employed 60 Vbeta and 13 Jbeta primers. Generated by immunoSEQ multiplex PCR, the TCRdb table keeps only in-frame clones and is missing some. The table has tens of thousands of clones, about two thirds seen once; the top ten hold over 5%. Donors consisted of healthy bone marrow donors. The data were obtained in a study of cytomegalovirus exposure and HLA in healthy donors. About the study: Within an early data release were about 85 million unique TCRs drawn from HLA-typed donors. Clustering assigned roughly 81% of the approximately 430 genotyped donors to the Caucasian-associated ancestry cluster.

This TCR derives from a boy under 18 in good health and CMV-seropositive. This rearrangement joins TRBV4-3 to TRBJ2-1; perhaps TRBD2 as D (5 bases). The sequenced material came from PBMCs. The CDR3 nucleotides read TGCGCCAGCAGCCAAGATCTTACGGGGATTGAGCAGTTCTTC. It translates to CASSQDLTGIEQFF.